This T cell receptor beta chain emerged from a study of response to subunit inactivated influenza vaccine. Whole-study findings and limits: Researchers suggested that each seasonal influenza vaccination recruits few new T cells.

Concerning this clonotype: Its antigen is unidentified.

MiXCR, applied by TCRdb to the RT-PCR reads, yields one record per CDR3 protein. The sample lists about 650,000 distinct CDR3 sequences, 14% occurring once. The material was PBMCs from blood, obtained approximately 15 days before vaccination. The sequence derives from a man over 45 who received an inactivated influenza vaccine.

CDR3 bases: TGTGCCAGTAGGGCCTCAGGGAATGAGCAGTTCTTC. Residues: CASRASGNEQFF. The V call is TRBV19, the J call TRBJ2-1; maybe TRBD1 (5 bases). Between the trimmed V and J ends, which lost 6 bases and 7 bases, there was a span of 10 bases. The CDR3 has 12 residues. Germline-derived CDR1 and CDR2 are LNHDA and SQIVND (reference sequence).